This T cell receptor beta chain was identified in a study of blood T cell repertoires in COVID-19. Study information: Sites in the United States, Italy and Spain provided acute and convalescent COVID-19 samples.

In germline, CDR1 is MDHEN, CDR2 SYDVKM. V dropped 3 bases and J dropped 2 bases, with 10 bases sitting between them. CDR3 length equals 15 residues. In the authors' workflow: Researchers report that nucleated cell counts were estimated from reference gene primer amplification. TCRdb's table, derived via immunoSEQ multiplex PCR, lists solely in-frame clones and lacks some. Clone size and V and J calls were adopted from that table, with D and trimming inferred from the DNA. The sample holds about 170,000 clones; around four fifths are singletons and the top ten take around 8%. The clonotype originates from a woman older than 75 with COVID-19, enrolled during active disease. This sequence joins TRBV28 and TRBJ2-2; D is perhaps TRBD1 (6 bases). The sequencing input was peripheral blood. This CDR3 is CASSFPGENTGELFF. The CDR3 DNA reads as TGTGCCAGCAGTTTCCCAGGGGAAAACACCGGGGAGCTGTTTTTT. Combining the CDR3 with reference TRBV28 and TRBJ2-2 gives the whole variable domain DVKVTQSSRYLVKRTGEKVFLECVQDMDHENMFWYRQDPGLGLRLIYFSYDVKMKEKGDIPEGYSVSREKKERFSLILESASTNQTSMYLCASSFPGENTGELFFGEGSRLTVL.